Sequencing of this T cell receptor beta chain was carried out in a study of cytomegalovirus exposure and HLA in healthy donors. The CDR3 has 15 residues. Trimming shortened V by 3 bases and J by 1 base, and 13 bases separated the two germline ends. Per germline, CDR1 SGHDT and CDR2 YYEEEE. The PCR contained 60 Vbeta and 13 Jbeta primers. Sequencing used immunoSEQ multiplex PCR; TCRdb keeps in-frame clones, though not all of them. Among around 170,000 clones listed, roughly 76% were seen once. Remarks on this clone: Its antigen is unidentified.

Study conclusions and caveats: Apparent HLA restriction characterized most CMV-associated TCR beta chains in a later analysis. Highest at DRB1 and lowest at HLA-C, TCR association rates differed among HLA loci in a later analysis. The study flagged 150 to 200 TCR beta chains as cytomegalovirus-associated.

The sample was PBMCs. The rearrangement joins TRBV5-6 to TRBJ2-5, with a weak D call TRBD1 (6 bases). This sequence was found in a man aged 35-49 years in good health and CMV-seropositive. In DNA form, the CDR3 reads TGTGCCAGCAGCTCCGAGGGACACCTCCAAGAGACCCAGTACTTC. Protein sequence: CASSSEGHLQETQYF.